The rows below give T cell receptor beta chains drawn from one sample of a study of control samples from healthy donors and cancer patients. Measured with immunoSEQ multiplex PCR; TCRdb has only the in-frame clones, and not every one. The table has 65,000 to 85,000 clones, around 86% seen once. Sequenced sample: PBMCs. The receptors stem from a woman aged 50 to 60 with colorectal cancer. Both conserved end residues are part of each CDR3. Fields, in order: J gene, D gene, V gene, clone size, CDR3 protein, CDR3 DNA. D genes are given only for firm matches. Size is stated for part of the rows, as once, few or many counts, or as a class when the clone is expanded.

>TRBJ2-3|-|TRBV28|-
CASSPPDWTTDTQYF
TGTGCCAGCAGTCCCCCGGACTGGACCACAGATACGCAGTATTTT
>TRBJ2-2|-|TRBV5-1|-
CASSRDTYTGELFF
TGCGCCAGCAGCCGGGACACCTACACCGGGGAGCTGTTTTTT
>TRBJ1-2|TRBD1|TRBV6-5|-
CASSLDRGYGYTF
TGTGCCAGCAGCCTGGACAGGGGTTACGGCTACACCTTC
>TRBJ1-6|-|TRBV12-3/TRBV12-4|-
CASRRDNNSPLHF
TGTGCCAGCAGGAGGGACAATAATTCACCCCTCCACTTT
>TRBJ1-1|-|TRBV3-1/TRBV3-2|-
CASAHTGNTEAFF
TGTGCCAGCGCGCATACGGGGAACACTGAAGCTTTCTTT
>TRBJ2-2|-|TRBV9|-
CASSKGGLATGELFF
TGTGCCAGCAGTAAAGGGGGGCTAGCGACCGGGGAGCTGTTTTTT
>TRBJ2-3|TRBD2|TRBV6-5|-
CASSYGGGNTDTQYF
TGTGCCAGCAGTTACGGCGGGGGGAACACAGATACGCAGTATTTT
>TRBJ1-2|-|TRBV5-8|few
CASSLGTYYGYTF
TGTGCCAGCAGCTTGGGAACATACTATGGCTACACCTTC
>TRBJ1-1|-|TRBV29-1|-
CSVGAGNTEAFF
TGCAGCGTAGGGGCAGGGAACACTGAAGCTTTCTTT
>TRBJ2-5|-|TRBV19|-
CASSGGTPSQETQYF
TGTGCCAGTAGTGGGGGGACTCCTTCACAAGAGACCCAGTACTTC
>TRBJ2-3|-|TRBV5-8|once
CASSLDGIATQYF
TGTGCCAGCAGCTTGGACGGAATAGCTACGCAGTATTTT
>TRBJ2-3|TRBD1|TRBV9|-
CASSARQGIIDTQYF
TGTGCCAGCAGCGCCCGACAGGGTATTATAGATACGCAGTATTTT
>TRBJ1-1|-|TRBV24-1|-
CATRGSSTTEAFF
TGTGCCACCAGGGGCAGTAGCACGACTGAAGCTTTCTTT
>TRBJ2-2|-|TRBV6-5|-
CASSYSGGRLVGELFF
TGTGCCAGCAGTTACTCAGGGGGAAGGCTAGTCGGGGAGCTGTTTTTT
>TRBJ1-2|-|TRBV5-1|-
CASSAGLNYGYTF
TGCGCCAGCAGCGCCGGACTAAACTATGGCTACACCTTC
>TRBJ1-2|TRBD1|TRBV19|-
CASSIGGDRWYGYTF
TGTGCCAGTAGTATAGGGGGGGACAGATGGTATGGCTACACCTTC
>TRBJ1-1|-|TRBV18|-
CASSPNQNTEAFF
TGTGCCAGCTCACCAAACCAAAACACTGAAGCTTTCTTT
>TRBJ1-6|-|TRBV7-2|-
CASSPLEAGSPLHF
TGTGCCAGCAGCCCCCTTGAGGCGGGTTCACCCCTCCACTTT
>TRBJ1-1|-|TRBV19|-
CASSWSGTEAFF
TGTGCCAGTAGTTGGAGCGGCACTGAAGCTTTCTTT
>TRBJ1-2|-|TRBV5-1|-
CASSFLGADGYTF
TGCGCCAGCAGCTTCTTGGGGGCGGACGGCTACACCTTC
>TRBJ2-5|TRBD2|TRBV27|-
CASSLYGGGVETQYF
TGTGCCAGCAGTTTATACGGGGGGGGAGTAGAGACCCAGTACTTC
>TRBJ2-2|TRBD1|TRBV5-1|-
CASSPGQGATGELFF
TGCGCCAGCAGTCCTGGACAGGGAGCCACCGGGGAGCTGTTTTTT
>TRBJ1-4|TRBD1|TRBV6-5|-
CASSYLGQGYEKLFF
TGTGCCAGCAGTTACCTAGGACAGGGATATGAAAAACTGTTTTTT
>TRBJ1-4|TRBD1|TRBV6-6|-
CASSSTGGNEKLFF
TGTGCCAGCAGTTCGACAGGGGGTAATGAAAAACTGTTTTTT
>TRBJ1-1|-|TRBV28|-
CASRSGVMNTEAFF
TGTGCCAGCAGGTCGGGGGTCATGAACACTGAAGCTTTCTTT
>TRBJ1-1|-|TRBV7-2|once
CASSWTVNTEAFF
TGTGCCAGCAGCTGGACAGTGAACACTGAAGCTTTCTTT
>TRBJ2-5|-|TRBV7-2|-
CASSPPDGRQETQYF
TGTGCCAGCAGCCCCCCCGATGGGAGGCAAGAGACCCAGTACTTC